This T cell receptor beta chain was retrieved from a study of CD8+ T cells in alopecia areata. Sorted out of PBMCs were CD4+ T cells and CD8+ T cells. This clone was seen a single time. Its antigen remains unknown. CDR1 is SGDLS and CDR2 is YYNGEE in the germline V gene. This CDR3 comprises 14 residues. V was clipped by 0 bases and J by 8 bases; unmatched bases: 7. Study results and caveats: TCRs were shared less clearly across patients than in mice, possibly for HLA-related reasons.

TCR sequencing used cDNA made by reverse transcription of extracted RNA. Libraries were prepared by immunoSEQ multiplex PCR; TCRdb keeps only in-frame clonotypes and omits some of them. The top ten clones hold around 5.1% of a sample with 200,000 to 250,000 clones, just over 55% of them seen once. The source material was CD8+ T cells sorted from blood. This clonotype was obtained from a human donor in good health. The chain has TRBV9 and TRBJ1-2; 7 nucleotides line up with TRBD1. The CDR3 sequence: CASSVVDRVGGYTF. As DNA, the CDR3 is TGTGCCAGCAGCGTAGTCGACAGGGTAGGAGGCTACACCTTC.